A selection of T cell receptor beta chains follows, all from one sample in a study of blood T cell repertoires in COVID-19. Measured with immunoSEQ multiplex PCR; TCRdb has only the in-frame clones, and not every one. The repertoire consists of about 62,000 clones, with 85% to 90% occurring once and the leading ten covering under 20%. The sample consisted of peripheral blood. These receptors all stem from a woman aged 55-75 years with COVID-19, enrolled during active disease. Each CDR3 is given with its conserved first and last residue. D genes are given only for firm matches. Rows give clone size only sometimes, using once, few, many, or a class for an expanded clone.

DNA: TGTGCCAGTAAAAGAACAGGGTGGGATGAGCAGTTCTTC
CDR3: CASKRTGWDEQFF
J: TRBJ2-1
D: NA
V: TRBV19
size: NA

DNA: TGCAGTGCTAGTTTAACGGGAGCTCAAGATACGCAGTATTTT
CDR3: CSASLTGAQDTQYF
J: TRBJ2-3
D: NA
V: TRBV20-1
size: NA

DNA: TGTGCCACCACAACTAGCGGGAGATTTCCCTACGAGCAGTACTTC
CDR3: CATTTSGRFPYEQYF
J: TRBJ2-7
D: TRBD2
V: TRBV27
size: NA

DNA: TGTGCCAGCAGTGACTGGCTCTATGGCTACACCTTC
CDR3: CASSDWLYGYTF
J: TRBJ1-2
D: NA
V: TRBV25-1
size: few

DNA: TGTGCCAGCAGCGACTGGACAGGGGTATACAATGAGCAGTTCTTC
CDR3: CASSDWTGVYNEQFF
J: TRBJ2-1
D: TRBD1
V: TRBV7-8
size: NA

DNA: TGTGCCAGTAGTATAGCCGGACAGGGGTTCAATGAGCAGTTCTTC
CDR3: CASSIAGQGFNEQFF
J: TRBJ2-1
D: TRBD1
V: TRBV19
size: NA

DNA: TGTGCCAGCAGCGTAGCCCCCACTTACAATGAGCAGTTCTTC
CDR3: CASSVAPTYNEQFF
J: TRBJ2-1
D: NA
V: TRBV9
size: NA

DNA: TGTGCCTGGGCCGGGACTAGTTACAATGAGCAGTTCTTC
CDR3: CAWAGTSYNEQFF
J: TRBJ2-1
D: TRBD2
V: TRBV30
size: once

DNA: TGTGCCAGCAGTTACGGGGTTGGGACAGGGATAGATACGCAGTATTTT
CDR3: CASSYGVGTGIDTQYF
J: TRBJ2-3
D: TRBD1
V: TRBV6-6
size: once

DNA: TGCGCCAGCAGCCTCCCGGGACAGGGTATTAAAGCTTTCTTT
CDR3: CASSLPGQGIKAFF
J: TRBJ1-1
D: TRBD1
V: TRBV5-1
size: NA

DNA: TGTGCCATCAGTGACTCCCGGACAGGGGGCACTGAAAAACTGTTTTTT
CDR3: CAISDSRTGGTEKLFF
J: TRBJ1-4
D: TRBD1
V: TRBV10-3
size: once

DNA: TGTGCCAGCAGCTTAGAGGGACAGGTGACTGAAGCTTTCTTT
CDR3: CASSLEGQVTEAFF
J: TRBJ1-1
D: TRBD1
V: TRBV7-2
size: NA

DNA: TGTGCCAGCAGTTCGACAGGGTGGGAAGAAAAACTGTTTTTT
CDR3: CASSSTGWEEKLFF
J: TRBJ1-4
D: TRBD1
V: TRBV6-6
size: NA

DNA: TGTGCCAGCAGCTACGGGACTGCGGTAAACACCATATATTTT
CDR3: CASSYGTAVNTIYF
J: TRBJ1-3
D: NA
V: TRBV11-2
size: NA

DNA: TGTGCCAGTAGACTGGGACAGGTCACCGGGGAGCTGTTTTTT
CDR3: CASRLGQVTGELFF
J: TRBJ2-2
D: TRBD1
V: TRBV19
size: NA

DNA: TGTGCCACCAGTGATGGACAGGGGGCGGGTGGCTACACCTTC
CDR3: CATSDGQGAGGYTF
J: TRBJ1-2
D: TRBD1
V: TRBV24-1
size: once

DNA: TGTGCCAGCAGTTACTCCCCCCAAGGACAGGGGCACGAGCAGTACTTC
CDR3: CASSYSPQGQGHEQYF
J: TRBJ2-7
D: TRBD1
V: TRBV6-5
size: NA

DNA: TGCGCCAGCAGCTTGGACTTGACACTGATTATATTT
CDR3: CASSLDLTLIIF
J: TRBJ1-1
D: NA
V: TRBV5-1
size: once

DNA: TGTGCCAGCAGCTTAGAAAGGGGCAGGTACAATGAGCAGTTCTTC
CDR3: CASSLERGRYNEQFF
J: TRBJ2-1
D: NA
V: TRBV11-2
size: NA

DNA: TGTGCCAGCAGCTTAGTAGGAGACAGCGGGGAGCTGTTTTTT
CDR3: CASSLVGDSGELFF
J: TRBJ2-2
D: NA
V: TRBV11-1
size: NA

DNA: TGTGCCAGCGGGGGACAGGGGGCTGGGCCCCAGCATTTT
CDR3: CASGGQGAGPQHF
J: TRBJ1-5
D: TRBD1
V: TRBV25-1
size: NA

DNA: TGTGCCAGCAGCTTAGCACTAGCGGGAGTTTACCCCGGGGAGCTGTTTTTT
CDR3: CASSLALAGVYPGELFF
J: TRBJ2-2
D: TRBD2
V: TRBV11-3
size: NA

DNA: TGTGCCAGTAGTATAACAGGGGGCACTGAAGCTTTCTTT
CDR3: CASSITGGTEAFF
J: TRBJ1-1
D: TRBD1
V: TRBV19
size: NA

DNA: TGCAGCGTTGAAGATTATGACAGGGTCGGCACTGAAGCTTTCTTT
CDR3: CSVEDYDRVGTEAFF
J: TRBJ1-1
D: TRBD1
V: TRBV29-1
size: NA